This entry concerns a single T cell receptor (beta chain). Its antigen is not identified. TCRdb's copy holds only in-frame clones and misses some; the assay was immunoSEQ multiplex PCR. The sample records 150,000 to 200,000 clones, approximately 90% being singletons. These data are taken from a study of T cell responses to AZD1222 COVID-19 vaccine. Whole-study findings and limits: Spike regions recognized by vaccine-associated CD4 TCRs spanned the protein, led by 160-218 and 743-854.

The CDR3 has 11 residues. V lost 6 bases to trimming and J lost 3 bases, with 4 bases between them. Germline V CDR1 and CDR2: MGHDK, SYGVNS. The rearrangement links TRBV25-1 to TRBJ2-3; D gene uncertain. This material consisted of peripheral blood, taken 28 days after the second AZD1222 dose. This clonotype was obtained from an adult who received the AZD1222 COVID-19 vaccine. The CDR3 protein is CASRRTDTQYF. CDR3 in DNA: TGTGCCAGCAGACGGACAGATACGCAGTATTTT.